Below, 9 T cell receptor beta chains from the same sample are listed, as sequenced in a study of vaccination and CD4 T cells after COVID-19. A single record per CDR3 protein comes from TCRdb applying MiXCR to the PCR reads. The sample holds just over 20,000 distinct CDR3 sequences, roughly 64% seen once. The input for sequencing was CD4+ T cells from blood, taken before SARS-CoV-2 vaccination. All receptors derive from a human donor who had recovered from COVID-19.

The chain recombines TRBV7-2 with TRBJ1-2, with 7 bases lining up with TRBD1. The germline CDR1 and CDR2 sequences are SGHTA and FQGNSA. This CDR3 is built from 13 residues. The J segment lost 4 bases and the V segment lost 5 bases, leaving 4 bases of the junction unmatched. CDR3 in DNA: TGTGCCAGCAGCGGACAGGCTATCTATGGCTACACCTTC. Protein: CASSGQAIYGYTF. The full variable domain, with the rest looked up from reference TRBV7-2 and TRBJ1-2, is GAGVSQSPSNKVTEKGKDVELRCDPISGHTALYWYRQSLGQGLEFLIYFQGNSAPDKSGLPSDRFSAERTGGSVSTLTIQRTQQEDSAVYLCASSGQAIYGYTFGSGTRLTVV.

The V gene is TRBV28, the J gene TRBJ1-6, with D maybe TRBD1 (5 bases). The length of the CDR3 is 18 residues. V dropped 7 bases and J dropped 2 bases, with 21 bases sitting between them. Looked up from germline, CDR1 is MDHEN and CDR2 is SYDVKM. CDR3 sequence: CASMVGYQGGTYNSPLHF. Written as DNA, the CDR3 is TGTGCCAGCATGGTGGGGTATCAGGGAGGAACCTATAATTCACCCCTCCACTTT.

This chain links TRBV7-2 with TRBJ1-2, with a weak D call TRBD1 (5 bases). CDR1 and CDR2 (germline): SGHTA, FQGNSA. The CDR3 contains 16 residues. V gave up 4 bases and J gave up 7 bases, with 22 bases separating them. The CDR3 here is CASSSQGGAGVGGYTF. The CDR3 coding sequence is TGTGCCAGCAGCTCCCAGGGAGGTGCTGGGGTGGGTGGCTACACCTTC.

The chain is built from TRBV19 and TRBJ2-7, with 12 bases that match TRBD2. Losses at the gene ends were 10 bases for V and 3 bases for J; bases not matched to a gene: 13. The CDR3 spans 16 residues. Germline V gene lookup returns CDR1 LNHDA and CDR2 SQIVND (reference sequence). The DNA of the CDR3 is TGTGCCACCGAGGACCGTCTAGCGGGAGGGGTCTACGAGCAGTACTTC. This gives the protein CATEDRLAGGVYEQYF.

This sequence joins TRBV20-1 and TRBJ2-1; 12 bases agree with TRBD2. The CDR3 consists of 18 residues. The V and J ends lost 0 bases and 9 bases, in that order; junction bases with no gene match: 15. Germline-derived CDR1 and CDR2 are DFQATT and SNEGSKA (reference sequence). The CDR3 DNA follows: TGCAGTGCTAGAGATTTGGCCACTAGCGGGAGGTTTGGTGTTGAGCAGTTCTTC. Translation gives CSARDLATSGRFGVEQFF.

This chain uses TRBV12-3 or TRBV12-4 with TRBJ2-2; a possible D gene is TRBD2 (6 bases). The CDR3 extends over 18 amino acids. Trimming cost V 1 base and J 0 bases, with 15 bases left between them. CDR3 DNA: TGTGCCAGCAGTTTAGGCGTGAGGGCGGGACCGAACACCGGGGAGCTGTTTTTT. Translated, it gives CASSLGVRAGPNTGELFF.

This clonotype was seen a handful of times. This chain connects TRBV20-1 to TRBJ1-5, with D maybe TRBD1 (6 bases). V was trimmed by 4 bases and J by 0 bases, leaving 13 bases between them. Germline V gene lookup returns CDR1 DFQATT and CDR2 SNEGSKA (reference sequence). The CDR3 has 15 amino acids. The CDR3 nucleotides read TGCAGTGCTAAAGTCCAGGGGAATAGCAATCAGCCCCAGCATTTT. This gives the protein CSAKVQGNSNQPQHF.

This clonotype was seen a handful of times. The DNA of the CDR3 is TGTGCCAGCAGCCCTGGCCTTAATCACTACGAGCAGTACTTC. Its translation: CASSPGLNHYEQYF. The rearrangement uses TRBV7-6 and TRBJ2-7; D is unresolved. This CDR3 has 14 residues. Germline V gene lookup returns CDR1 SGHVS and CDR2 FNYEAQ. V lost 5 bases and J 3 bases, leaving 14 bases between the germline ends.

This clonotype has just a few counts. J is TRBJ2-3 and V is TRBV20-1, with D possibly matching TRBD2 (5 bases). V lost 6 bases and J lost 0, with 16 bases in between. Looked up from germline, CDR1 is DFQATT and CDR2 is SNEGSKA (reference sequence). The CDR3 length is 15 residues. The CDR3 loop reads CSAPPLGESTDTQYF. The CDR3 DNA sequence: TGCAGTGCCCCCCCCCTCGGGGAGAGCACAGATACGCAGTATTTT.